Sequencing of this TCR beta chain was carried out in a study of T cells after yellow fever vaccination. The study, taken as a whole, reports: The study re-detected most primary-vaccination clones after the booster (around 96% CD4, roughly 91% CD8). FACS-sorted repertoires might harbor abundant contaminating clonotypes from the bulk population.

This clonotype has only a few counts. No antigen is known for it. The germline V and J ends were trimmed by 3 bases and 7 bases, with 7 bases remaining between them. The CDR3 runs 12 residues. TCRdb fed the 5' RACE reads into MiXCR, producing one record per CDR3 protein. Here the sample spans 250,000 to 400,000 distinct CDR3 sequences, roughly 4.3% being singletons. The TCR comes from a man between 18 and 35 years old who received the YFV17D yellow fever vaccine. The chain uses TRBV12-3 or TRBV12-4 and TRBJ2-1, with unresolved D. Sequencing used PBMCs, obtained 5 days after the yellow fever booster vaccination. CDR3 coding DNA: TGTGCCAGCAGTTTGGGAATGAATGAGCAGTTCTTC. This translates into CASSLGMNEQFF.